A selection of T cell receptor beta chains follows, all from one sample in a study of T cells in localized non-small cell lung cancer. Some clones are missing from TCRdb's copy, which holds only in-frame ones; the method was immunoSEQ multiplex PCR. The sample includes 1,500 to 2,000 clones, approximately 25% of them seen just once. The material sequenced was normal lung tissue next to the tumor, taken before any cancer treatment. Receptors originate from a male donor at least 60 years old with stage II squamous cell lung carcinoma. CDR3s include the opening cysteine and the closing phenylalanine or tryptophan. A D gene is named only where the DNA matches it firmly. A clone size is listed for some rows: how often the clone was seen (once, few, many), or a class if it is expanded.

J gene: TRBJ2-1; V gene: TRBV11-3; D gene: TRBD1; clone size: few; CDR3 DNA: TGTGCCAGCAGCTCCGGGACAGGGGGCGGGGATGAGCAGTTCTTC; CDR3 protein: CASSSGTGGGDEQFF
J gene: TRBJ1-3; V gene: TRBV5-1; D gene: -; clone size: -; CDR3 DNA: TGCGCCAGCAGCTTGGATTTCGGATCCTCGGACGGAAACACCATATATTTT; CDR3 protein: CASSLDFGSSDGNTIYF
J gene: TRBJ2-7; V gene: TRBV9; D gene: -; clone size: medium-sized; CDR3 DNA: TGTGCCAGCAGCGTAGGTTCGTCGGCCTACGAGCAGTACTTC; CDR3 protein: CASSVGSSAYEQYF
J gene: TRBJ2-3; V gene: TRBV6-8; D gene: TRBD1; clone size: -; CDR3 DNA: TGTGCCAGCAGACCGGGACAGGCCACAGATACGCAGTATTTT; CDR3 protein: CASRPGQATDTQYF
J gene: TRBJ2-3; V gene: TRBV9; D gene: TRBD1; clone size: -; CDR3 DNA: TGTGCCAGCAGCGACGGGACAGGGGCAGATACGCAGTATTTT; CDR3 protein: CASSDGTGADTQYF
J gene: TRBJ2-1; V gene: TRBV7-7; D gene: TRBD1; clone size: few; CDR3 DNA: TGTGCCAGCAGCGCGGGACAGGGATCCTACAATGAGCAGTTCTTC; CDR3 protein: CASSAGQGSYNEQFF
J gene: TRBJ2-7; V gene: TRBV7-5; D gene: -; clone size: -; CDR3 DNA: TGTGCCAGCACCATATCCGCTGCGGGAGGAACCTACGAGCAGTACTTC; CDR3 protein: CASTISAAGGTYEQYF
J gene: TRBJ2-3; V gene: TRBV19; D gene: -; clone size: once; CDR3 DNA: TGTGCCAGTAGTATGACAGATACGCAGTATTTT; CDR3 protein: CASSMTDTQYF
J gene: TRBJ1-2; V gene: TRBV19; D gene: -; clone size: -; CDR3 DNA: TGTGCCAGTCAAGGGACCAACTATGGCTACACCTTC; CDR3 protein: CASQGTNYGYTF
J gene: TRBJ1-4; V gene: TRBV6-8; D gene: -; clone size: -; CDR3 DNA: TGTGCCAGCAGGCCAGCAGGGGCCTCTAATGAAAAACTGTTTTTT; CDR3 protein: CASRPAGASNEKLFF
J gene: TRBJ2-1; V gene: TRBV12-5; D gene: TRBD2; clone size: once; CDR3 DNA: TGTGCTAGTGGTTTGGGACTAGCGGATTACAATGAGCAGTTCTTC; CDR3 protein: CASGLGLADYNEQFF
J gene: TRBJ2-6; V gene: TRBV11-3; D gene: -; clone size: medium-sized; CDR3 DNA: TGTGCCAGCAGCCTGGACTCTGGGGCCAACGTCCTGACTTTC; CDR3 protein: CASSLDSGANVLTF
J gene: TRBJ1-5; V gene: TRBV6-7; D gene: -; clone size: -; CDR3 DNA: TGTGCCAGCAGTTACAAGGGTACCCAGCATTTT; CDR3 protein: CASSYKGTQHF
J gene: TRBJ1-4; V gene: TRBV1; D gene: -; clone size: medium-sized; CDR3 DNA: TGCGCCAGCAGCCAAGGGGGAGGGTCTAGTGATTTGGAAAAACTGTTTTTT; CDR3 protein: CASSQGGGSSDLEKLFF
J gene: TRBJ1-4; V gene: TRBV7-2; D gene: -; clone size: medium-sized; CDR3 DNA: TGTGCCAGCAGCCTACAACGAGGTGAAAAACTGTTTTTT; CDR3 protein: CASSLQRGEKLFF
J gene: TRBJ1-6; V gene: TRBV19; D gene: TRBD1; clone size: few; CDR3 DNA: TGTGCCAGTACCTCCGGGACAGAAAATTCACCCCTCCACTTT; CDR3 protein: CASTSGTENSPLHF
J gene: TRBJ2-2; V gene: TRBV11-3; D gene: -; clone size: medium-sized; CDR3 DNA: TGTGCCAGCAGCTTGGCCTGGGGGACCGGGGAGCTGTTTTTT; CDR3 protein: CASSLAWGTGELFF
J gene: TRBJ1-4; V gene: TRBV30; D gene: TRBD1; clone size: -; CDR3 DNA: TGTGCCTGGAGAGAAACCGGGACAGGGGGTGAAAAACTGTTTTTT; CDR3 protein: CAWRETGTGGEKLFF
J gene: TRBJ2-7; V gene: TRBV9; D gene: -; clone size: medium-sized; CDR3 DNA: TGTGCCAGCTCTGACAGGTCCCACGAGCAGTACTTC; CDR3 protein: CASSDRSHEQYF
J gene: TRBJ1-4; V gene: TRBV2; D gene: TRBD1; clone size: few; CDR3 DNA: TGTGCCAGCAGAGAAACAGGGGGAGCAACTAATGAAAAACTGTTTTTT; CDR3 protein: CASRETGGATNEKLFF
J gene: TRBJ1-1; V gene: TRBV28; D gene: -; clone size: -; CDR3 DNA: TGTGCCAGCAGTTCAGCCCAGGCGAAAGTTGAAGCTTTCTTT; CDR3 protein: CASSSAQAKVEAFF
J gene: TRBJ2-7; V gene: TRBV6-8; D gene: TRBD1; clone size: -; CDR3 DNA: TGTGCCAGCAGTCACGGACAGGGTGGACGGGTGATCGACGAGCAGTACTTC; CDR3 protein: CASSHGQGGRVIDEQYF
J gene: TRBJ2-1; V gene: TRBV9; D gene: -; clone size: medium-sized; CDR3 DNA: TGTGCCAGCTGGTATCAGGGGTTACACAATGAGCAGTTCTTC; CDR3 protein: CASWYQGLHNEQFF
J gene: TRBJ1-6; V gene: TRBV19; D gene: TRBD1; clone size: -; CDR3 DNA: TGTGCCAGTAGTTCGCGGACAGGGGATAATTCACCCCTCCACTTT; CDR3 protein: CASSSRTGDNSPLHF
J gene: TRBJ2-1; V gene: TRBV19; D gene: TRBD1; clone size: -; CDR3 DNA: TGTGCCAGTAGTCCAGGAGACAGGGACAGCTACAATGAGCAGTTCTTC; CDR3 protein: CASSPGDRDSYNEQFF
J gene: TRBJ1-5; V gene: TRBV19; D gene: -; clone size: -; CDR3 DNA: TGTGCCAGTAGTATGGGCAGGACTTCTGTTCAGCCCCAGCATTTT; CDR3 protein: CASSMGRTSVQPQHF
J gene: TRBJ2-5; V gene: TRBV5-1; D gene: -; clone size: -; CDR3 DNA: TGCGCCAGCAGTCTAATCGGGGGGCCAGGGGAGACCCAGTACTTC; CDR3 protein: CASSLIGGPGETQYF
J gene: TRBJ2-2; V gene: TRBV30; D gene: TRBD2; clone size: few; CDR3 DNA: TGTGCATTGGACCGGCCCGGGGGGGGGACCGGGGAGCTGTTTTTT; CDR3 protein: CALDRPGGGTGELFF
J gene: TRBJ1-2; V gene: TRBV19; D gene: TRBD1; clone size: -; CDR3 DNA: TGTGCCAGTAGTCCGCAGGGGGCGCTAGGGTATGGCTACACCTTC; CDR3 protein: CASSPQGALGYGYTF
J gene: TRBJ2-3; V gene: TRBV6-8; D gene: TRBD2; clone size: medium-sized; CDR3 DNA: TGTGCCAGCAGCCCGACGGCGGGAGGGGGATCAGATACGCAGTATTTT; CDR3 protein: CASSPTAGGGSDTQYF
J gene: TRBJ2-1; V gene: TRBV11-3; D gene: TRBD2; clone size: -; CDR3 DNA: TGTGCCAGCAGCTTAAGGGGACGGGGCGCGGGAGGTCACAATGAGCAGTTCTTC; CDR3 protein: CASSLRGRGAGGHNEQFF
J gene: TRBJ2-7; V gene: TRBV6-8; D gene: -; clone size: few; CDR3 DNA: TGTGCCAGCAGTTACCGCGGACAGCCTTACGAGCAGTACTTC; CDR3 protein: CASSYRGQPYEQYF
J gene: TRBJ2-7; V gene: TRBV18; D gene: TRBD1; clone size: -; CDR3 DNA: TGTGCCAGCTCAGCCAGAACAGGGGGCGCGGACGAGCAGTACTTC; CDR3 protein: CASSARTGGADEQYF
J gene: TRBJ2-7; V gene: TRBV28; D gene: -; clone size: -; CDR3 DNA: TGTGCCAGCAGACTAGTCGGTCCCTACGAGCAGTACTTC; CDR3 protein: CASRLVGPYEQYF
J gene: TRBJ1-2; V gene: TRBV5-1; D gene: TRBD1; clone size: -; CDR3 DNA: TGCGCCACCCAGGGGGAGGGAATGTTGGAAGGCTACACCTTC; CDR3 protein: CATQGEGMLEGYTF
J gene: TRBJ2-1; V gene: TRBV19; D gene: TRBD2; clone size: -; CDR3 DNA: TGTGCCAGTAGTCCCATGACTAGCGGGAGTGATTACAATGAGCAGTTCTTC; CDR3 protein: CASSPMTSGSDYNEQFF
J gene: TRBJ1-5; V gene: TRBV11-3; D gene: -; clone size: few; CDR3 DNA: TGTGCCAGCAGTTCAGGCAATGGGTTCGGGCAGCCCCAGCATTTT; CDR3 protein: CASSSGNGFGQPQHF
J gene: TRBJ1-3; V gene: TRBV30; D gene: -; clone size: once; CDR3 DNA: TGTGCCTGGAGTGTAATGCCTGGAAACACCATATATTTT; CDR3 protein: CAWSVMPGNTIYF
J gene: TRBJ2-1; V gene: TRBV6-8; D gene: -; clone size: medium-sized; CDR3 DNA: TGTGCCAGCAGTTACGACTGGACCCAAGGGCAGTTCTTC; CDR3 protein: CASSYDWTQGQFF
J gene: TRBJ1-2; V gene: TRBV19; D gene: -; clone size: -; CDR3 DNA: TGTGCCAGTAGTATAGGCCAGGGCCGGACTGGCTACACCTTC; CDR3 protein: CASSIGQGRTGYTF
J gene: TRBJ2-7; V gene: TRBV28; D gene: TRBD2; clone size: few; CDR3 DNA: TGTGCCAGCAGTACTAGCGGGTTTACCTACGAGCAGTACTTC; CDR3 protein: CASSTSGFTYEQYF
J gene: TRBJ2-5; V gene: TRBV19; D gene: -; clone size: -; CDR3 DNA: TGTGCCAGTAGGCTAAGCGGGGAGACCCAGTACTTC; CDR3 protein: CASRLSGETQYF
J gene: TRBJ1-5; V gene: TRBV28; D gene: -; clone size: few; CDR3 DNA: TGTGCCAGCAGCATCGGGGGGATTCGGCAGCCCCAGCATTTT; CDR3 protein: CASSIGGIRQPQHF
J gene: TRBJ2-5; V gene: TRBV6-8; D gene: -; clone size: medium-sized; CDR3 DNA: TGTGCCAGCAGTTACGGTCACCAAGAGACCCAGTACTTC; CDR3 protein: CASSYGHQETQYF
J gene: TRBJ2-2; V gene: TRBV19; D gene: TRBD2; clone size: -; CDR3 DNA: TGTGCCAGTAGCCCCTTAAGGACTAGCGCCCACAACACCGGGGAGCTGTTTTTT; CDR3 protein: CASSPLRTSAHNTGELFF
J gene: TRBJ2-3; V gene: TRBV19; D gene: TRBD2; clone size: -; CDR3 DNA: TGTGCCAGTAGTATACTAGCGGGAGGATCAGATACGCAGTATTTT; CDR3 protein: CASSILAGGSDTQYF
J gene: TRBJ2-3; V gene: TRBV6-8; D gene: TRBD2; clone size: -; CDR3 DNA: TGTGCCAGCAGTTACCAATCGGGACTAGCGGGGTACACAGATACGCAGTATTTT; CDR3 protein: CASSYQSGLAGYTDTQYF
J gene: TRBJ1-1; V gene: TRBV6-8; D gene: TRBD1; clone size: few; CDR3 DNA: TGTGCCAGCAGTGAGGAGGACAGGAGGAACACTGAAGCTTTCTTT; CDR3 protein: CASSEEDRRNTEAFF
J gene: TRBJ1-4; V gene: TRBV5-1; D gene: TRBD1; clone size: -; CDR3 DNA: TGCGCCAGCAGCTACGATATCCCGACAGGGAGTAATGAAAAACTGTTTTTT; CDR3 protein: CASSYDIPTGSNEKLFF
J gene: TRBJ1-2; V gene: TRBV28; D gene: TRBD1; clone size: few; CDR3 DNA: TGTGCCAGCAGTCCCCGGACAGGACGGATTAACTATGGCTACACCTTC; CDR3 protein: CASSPRTGRINYGYTF
J gene: TRBJ1-2; V gene: TRBV11-3; D gene: -; clone size: -; CDR3 DNA: TGTGCCAGCAGACCAACAGGGCTTAACTATGGCTACACCTTC; CDR3 protein: CASRPTGLNYGYTF
J gene: TRBJ1-2; V gene: TRBV11-3; D gene: TRBD1; clone size: -; CDR3 DNA: TGTGCCAGCAGCTTAGAGGGACAGGGGACTGGCTACACCTTC; CDR3 protein: CASSLEGQGTGYTF
J gene: TRBJ1-2; V gene: TRBV5-1; D gene: TRBD1; clone size: -; CDR3 DNA: TGCGCCAGCAGCGTGGGACAGGGGACAGCGGGCTACACCTTC; CDR3 protein: CASSVGQGTAGYTF
J gene: TRBJ1-2; V gene: TRBV12-5; D gene: -; clone size: medium-sized; CDR3 DNA: TGTGCCAGCACCCAGGGGTGGGGTGGCTACACCTTC; CDR3 protein: CASTQGWGGYTF
J gene: TRBJ2-2; V gene: TRBV2; D gene: -; clone size: few; CDR3 DNA: TGTGCCAGCACACCATCCGGGGGCAGGGGAAGCTACACCGGGGAGCTGTTTTTT; CDR3 protein: CASTPSGGRGSYTGELFF
J gene: TRBJ1-2; V gene: TRBV19; D gene: -; clone size: -; CDR3 DNA: TGTGCCAGTCGGGGGGGGGCGATAGACTATGGCTACACCTTC; CDR3 protein: CASRGGAIDYGYTF
J gene: TRBJ2-1; V gene: TRBV6-8; D gene: TRBD2; clone size: few; CDR3 DNA: TGTGCCATCAGGGGGACTAGCGGGAGGGAAACCTACAATGAGCAGTTCTTC; CDR3 protein: CAIRGTSGRETYNEQFF
J gene: TRBJ1-2; V gene: TRBV29-1; D gene: -; clone size: -; CDR3 DNA: TGCAGCCTCCGGAGGGAACAAGCTAACTATGGCTACACCTTC; CDR3 protein: CSLRREQANYGYTF
J gene: TRBJ1-1; V gene: TRBV7-5; D gene: -; clone size: -; CDR3 DNA: TGTGCCAGCAGCTCCCCGCAGGACTACATGAACACTGAAGCTTTCTTT; CDR3 protein: CASSSPQDYMNTEAFF
J gene: TRBJ1-3; V gene: TRBV23-1; D gene: -; clone size: -; CDR3 DNA: TGCGCCAGCAGTCACCCCGACAGCTCTGGAAACACCATATATTTT; CDR3 protein: CASSHPDSSGNTIYF